Listed here are 12 T cell receptor beta chains from one sample, sequenced in a study of cytomegalovirus exposure and HLA in healthy donors. The PCR ran on 60 Vbeta and 13 Jbeta primers. The data were produced by immunoSEQ multiplex PCR, yet TCRdb's version contains in-frame clones alone and is incomplete. The listing contains approximately 54,000 clones. The sample comprised PBMCs. The receptor source for this set is a woman aged 35 to 49 in good health and CMV-seronegative.

The rearrangement links TRBV6-5 to TRBJ1-2, with 7 bases lining up with TRBD1. CDR1 and CDR2 from the germline V gene are MNHEY and SVGAGI. The V and J ends lost 5 bases and 7 bases, in that order; junction bases with no gene match: 10. The CDR3 spans 14 residues. CDR3 nucleotides: TGTGCCAGCAGTCGGACAGGCCGATTCGGTGGCTACACCTTC. Translated, it gives CASSRTGRFGGYTF.

V usage is TRBV5-1 and J usage is TRBJ2-1; the D gene is possibly TRBD1 (6 bases). Germline V gene data show CDR1 as SGHRS and CDR2 as YFSETQ. Trimming took 5 bases from V and 4 from J, leaving 16 bases between them. This CDR3 region has 15 residues. The CDR3 sequence: CASRVGDTTYNEQFF. The DNA for the CDR3 is TGCGCCAGCAGGGTTGGGGACACAACTTACAATGAGCAGTTCTTC.

CDR3 nucleotides: TGTGCCAGCAGTTTAATGTACGGAGGGAGCACCGGGGAGCTGTTTTTT. Encoded protein: CASSLMYGGSTGELFF. The V and J genes are TRBV27 and TRBJ2-2, with D tentatively TRBD2 (6 bases). Between the trimmed V and J ends, which lost 2 bases and 4 bases, there was a span of 14 bases. CDR1 is MNHEY, CDR2 SMNVEV, per germline (reference sequence). CDR3 size: 16 residues.

The rearrangement uses TRBV5-1 and TRBJ2-7; 7 bases agree with TRBD2. The CDR3 consists of 15 residues. With V trimmed by 4 bases and J by 0 bases, 7 bases remained unmatched. Per the germline V gene, CDR1 is SGHRS and CDR2 is YFSETQ. The CDR3 reads CASSQGGGDSYEQYF. The CDR3 DNA follows: TGCGCCAGCAGCCAAGGCGGGGGAGACTCCTACGAGCAGTACTTC.

The rearrangement joins TRBV2 to TRBJ1-5; D not certain. CDR3 length: 15 amino acids. Trimming stripped 6 bases from V and 1 base from J, with 13 bases between. Germline CDR1 and CDR2: SNHLY and FYNNEI. DNA for the CDR3: TGTGCCAGCAGGTCCCGGACTTCGAGCAATCAGCCCCAGCATTTT. Translating it yields CASRSRTSSNQPQHF.

This chain joins TRBV15 and TRBJ2-5; 7 nucleotides match TRBD2. Losses at the gene ends were 0 bases for V and 4 bases for J; bases not matched to a gene: 2. The germline V gene has CDR1 LNHNV and CDR2 YYDKDF (reference sequence). CDR3 length: 14 residues. CDR3 residues: CATSRDTGGETQYF. CDR3 DNA: TGTGCCACCAGCAGAGATACGGGGGGAGAGACCCAGTACTTC.

The V gene is TRBV2, the J gene TRBJ1-1; TRBD1 agrees at 9 bases. Germline CDR1 is SNHLY and CDR2 is FYNNEI. The CDR3 has 14 amino acids. Trimming cost V 5 bases and J 1 base; bases outside gene matches: 2. The chain's CDR3 is CASSLGQGNTEAFF. CDR3 in DNA: TGTGCCAGCAGTTTGGGACAGGGGAACACTGAAGCTTTCTTT.

The CDR3 region has the DNA TGTGCCAGCAGCTTAATCGGTACAGGGGATGAAAAACTGTTTTTT. This translates into CASSLIGTGDEKLFF. The chain uses TRBV11-2 and TRBJ1-4; 7 bases are a match to TRBD1. Trimming removed 2 bases from V and 6 bases from J; junction bases left unmatched: 6. This CDR3 is 15 amino acids long. The germline V gene encodes CDR1 SGHAT and CDR2 FQNNGV.

The chain carries TRBV9 and TRBJ2-5; D is perhaps TRBD1 (6 bases). The V gene lost 4 bases and the J gene lost 5 bases, with 30 bases spanning the gap. This CDR3 is 19 amino acids long. In germline, CDR1 is SGDLS, CDR2 YYNGEE. The CDR3 nucleotides are TGTGCCAGCAGCCATTCAAAGCGCGTCGAGGGGGAGAATGTCGAGACCCAGTACTTC. This translates into CASSHSKRVEGENVETQYF.

This chain links TRBV5-1 with TRBJ2-3; 12 bases map to TRBD2. V was clipped by 4 bases and J by 2 bases; unmatched bases: 8. The CDR3 covers 17 residues. CDR1 and CDR2 from the germline V gene are SGHRS and YFSETQ. The CDR3 nucleotides read TGCGCCAGCAGCCCCCTGACTAGCGGGGGTGACACAGATACGCAGTATTTT. Translation gives CASSPLTSGGDTDTQYF.

The chain employs TRBV10-1 and TRBJ2-7, with 8 bases matching TRBD2. V trimming: 11 bases; J trimming: 3 bases; junction bases outside the gene matches: 21. The CDR3 runs 17 residues. The germline V gene has CDR1 WNHNN and CDR2 SYGVQD (reference sequence). Here the CDR3 DNA reads TGCGCCGGGCGGGCGGGACTAGATTCTTCACGACGCTACGAGCAGTACTTC. It specifies CAGRAGLDSSRRYEQYF.

V and J are TRBV30 and TRBJ2-3; perhaps TRBD2 as D (6 bases). The CDR3 is made up of 14 amino acids. The V and J ends lost 1 base and 10 bases respectively, with 18 bases between them. Germline V gene data show CDR1 as GTSNPN and CDR2 as SVGIG (reference sequence). The CDR3 DNA reads TGTGCCTGGAGTGGGACTACCCTCGAAGGAGCGCAGTATTTT. It translates to CAWSGTTLEGAQYF.